This section outlines one TCR beta chain sequence together with its context. Its antigen remains unidentified. CD4+CD25+CD127- Tregs, CD4+CD25- non-Tregs, CD4 and CD8 cells were sorted. This record comes from a study of Tregs in tolerant kidney transplant recipients. Notes on the study in general: The most relevant donor-specific Treg TCRbeta repertoire apparently came from expansion with activated donor B cells. Validation in larger populations is needed because few patients were studied.

The data were produced by immunoSEQ multiplex PCR, yet TCRdb's version contains in-frame clones alone and is incomplete. The table shows roughly 70,000 clones, with over 80% occurring only once. Trimming cost V 8 bases and J 2 bases, with 15 bases left between them. Per germline, CDR1 MDHEN and CDR2 SYDVKM. The CDR3 spans 14 residues. The receptor's source is a human donor in good health. This chain uses TRBV28 with TRBJ1-2; D possibly corresponds to TRBD1 (5 bases). Specimen: CD4+ T cells from blood. The CDR3, as DNA: TGTGCCAGCGGGACCCCCCCAGAGAACTATGGCTACACCTTC. It is translated as CASGTPPENYGYTF.